A single sample gave rise to the 15 T cell receptor beta chains below, sequenced in a study of blood T cell repertoires in COVID-19. TCRdb's copy holds only in-frame clones and misses some; the assay was immunoSEQ multiplex PCR. The table lists 40,000 to 45,000 clones, 80% to 90% of them singletons. The source material was peripheral blood. All receptors derive from a man aged 55 to 70 with active COVID-19.

This clone has only a few counts. The chain employs TRBV5-4 and TRBJ2-1; D gene unclear. The CDR3 extends over 14 amino acids. Trimming left V 5 bases short and J 2 bases short, with 11 bases between. Germline assignment: CDR1 SGHNT and CDR2 YYREEE (reference sequence). CDR3 loop: CASSSGEAYNEQFF. CDR3 DNA sequence: TGTGCCAGCAGTTCGGGTGAGGCCTACAATGAGCAGTTCTTC.

This clone has a handful of counts. The V and J genes are TRBV7-8 and TRBJ2-7; 7 bases are a match to TRBD1. CDR3 length equals 13 residues. Germline V gene data show CDR1 as SGHVS and CDR2 as FQNEAQ. The V gene end was trimmed by 1 base and the J gene end by 6 bases; junction bases not matched to a gene: 3. In nucleotides, the CDR3 is TGTGCCAGCAGCTTAGTTGACAGGGCCGAGCAGTACTTC. This encodes CASSLVDRAEQYF.

This chain uses TRBV5-5 with TRBJ1-3; D possibly corresponds to TRBD1 (6 bases). V was shortened by 2 bases and J by 3 bases, with 15 bases between the two germline ends. The germline V gene encodes CDR1 SGHKS and CDR2 YYEKEE (reference sequence). CDR3 length: 16 amino acids. The CDR3 is CASSLNQGFFGNTIYF. DNA for the CDR3: TGTGCCAGCAGCTTAAACCAGGGGTTCTTTGGAAACACCATATATTTT.

The chain is built from TRBV5-6 and TRBJ2-3, with 11 bases that match TRBD1. CDR1 SGHDT and CDR2 YYEEEE come from the germline V gene. This CDR3 has 16 residues. After removal of 1 base from V and 5 bases from J, the junction contained 6 bases not matched to a gene. DNA of the CDR3: TGTGCCAGCAGCTTGAGGACAGGGGGCGGGGGAGATACGCAGTATTTT. This encodes CASSLRTGGGGDTQYF.

The gene calls are TRBV19 and TRBJ2-7; 11 nucleotides line up with TRBD2. CDR3 length: 15 amino acids. The V gene end was trimmed by 5 bases and the J gene end by 3 bases; junction bases not matched to a gene: 6. Germline assignment: CDR1 LNHDA and CDR2 SQIVND (reference sequence). This CDR3 reads CASSHTSGSFYEQYF. The CDR3 region has the DNA TGTGCCAGTAGTCATACTAGCGGGAGTTTCTACGAGCAGTACTTC.

V gene TRBV5-1 combines with J gene TRBJ2-1; D call uncertain. V lost 0 bases and J lost 6, with 7 bases in between. The CDR3 is made up of 13 amino acids. The germline CDR1 and CDR2 sequences are SGHRS and YFSETQ. The CDR3 loop reads CASSLVGSNEQFF. The CDR3 DNA sequence: TGCGCCAGCAGCTTGGTGGGCTCCAATGAGCAGTTCTTC.

CDR3 sequence reads: CASSLQAGYEQYF. The CDR3 nucleotides are TGTGCCAGCAGCTTGCAAGCGGGCTACGAGCAGTACTTC. The chain joins TRBV5-6 to TRBJ2-7; TRBD2 is a possible D gene (6 bases). V dropped 1 base and J dropped 3 bases, with 8 bases sitting between them. The CDR3 spans 13 residues. Per germline, CDR1 SGHDT and CDR2 YYEEEE. The full variable domain, rest sourced from reference TRBV5-6 and TRBJ2-7, is DAGVTQSPTHLIKTRGQQVTLRCSPKSGHDTVSWYQQALGQGPQFIFQYYEEEERQRGNFPDRFSGHQFPNYSSELNVNALLLGDSALYLCASSLQAGYEQYFGPGTRLTVT.

The V call is TRBV9, the J call TRBJ1-1, with 10 bases lining up with TRBD1. This CDR3 is 16 amino acids long. Trimming at V came to 4 bases and at J to 4 bases, leaving 10 bases not matched to a gene. Germline CDR1 reads SGDLS; CDR2 reads YYNGEE. The DNA of the CDR3 is TGTGCCAGCAGCACCTCGACCGGGACAGGGGTCACTGAAGCTTTCTTT. Amino acids: CASSTSTGTGVTEAFF.

The chain carries TRBV5-1 and TRBJ1-5; D remains ambiguous. Between the trimmed V and J ends, which lost 0 bases and 5 bases, there was a span of 6 bases. Germline V gene lookup returns CDR1 SGHRS and CDR2 YFSETQ. This CDR3 is built from 13 residues. This chain's CDR3 is CASSLAPDQPQHF. CDR3 nucleotide sequence: TGCGCCAGCAGCTTGGCCCCAGATCAGCCCCAGCATTTT. Using reference TRBV5-1 and TRBJ1-5 for the parts outside the CDR3, the full variable domain is KAGVTQTPRYLIKTRGQQVTLSCSPISGHRSVSWYQQTPGQGLQFLFEYFSETQRNKGNFPGRFSGRQFSNSRSEMNVSTLELGDSALYLCASSLAPDQPQHFGDGTRLSIL.

The chain links TRBV3-1 (or the pseudogene TRBV3-2) to TRBJ1-2; 9 nucleotides match TRBD1. V dropped 4 bases and J dropped 8; count of bases not matched to a gene: 5. Germline V gives CDR1 LGHDT, CDR2 YNNKEL (reference sequence). The CDR3 contains 13 residues. Here the CDR3 DNA reads TGTGCCAGCAGCCTGGGACAGGGCTCGGGCTACACCTTC. Protein sequence: CASSLGQGSGYTF.

V usage is TRBV11-1 and J usage is TRBJ2-1; TRBD2 agrees at 14 bases. The CDR3 is 15 amino acids. With V trimmed by 5 bases and J by 6 bases, 3 bases remained unmatched. Germline CDR1 reads SGHAT; CDR2 reads FQDESV (reference sequence). The chain's CDR3 is CASSRLAGGGNEQFF. DNA for the CDR3: TGTGCCAGCAGCAGACTAGCGGGAGGGGGCAATGAGCAGTTCTTC. The full variable domain, completed using reference TRBV11-1 and TRBJ2-1, is EAEVAQSPRYKITEKSQAVAFWCDPISGHATLYWYRQILGQGPELLVQFQDESVVDDSQLPKDRFSAERLKGVDSTLKIQPAELGDSAMYLCASSRLAGGGNEQFFGPGTRLTVL.

Here the CDR3 DNA reads TGCGCCAGCAGCCAAGCGGGGGGCGCGGGGACTGAAGCTTTCTTT. Its translation is CASSQAGGAGTEAFF. The chain has TRBV4-1 and TRBJ1-1; TRBD1 might be the D (6 bases). Germline V lookup: CDR1 MGHRA, CDR2 YSYEKL. The ends were cut back, 1 base at V and 5 bases at J, with 14 bases in the middle. This CDR3 comprises 15 residues.

The gene calls are TRBV5-1 and TRBJ2-5; 9 bases fit TRBD2. CDR1 is SGHRS and CDR2 is YFSETQ in the germline V gene. The CDR3 spans 16 residues. J lost 3 bases, V lost 0 bases, and 6 bases had no gene match. The CDR3 sequence: CASSLDRLAGKETQYF. The CDR3 DNA reads TGCGCCAGCAGCTTGGATCGGCTAGCGGGAAAAGAGACCCAGTACTTC. The variable domain in full, completed from reference TRBV5-1 and TRBJ2-5, reads KAGVTQTPRYLIKTRGQQVTLSCSPISGHRSVSWYQQTPGQGLQFLFEYFSETQRNKGNFPGRFSGRQFSNSRSEMNVSTLELGDSALYLCASSLDRLAGKETQYFGPGTRLLVL.

This clone was counted between two and nine times. V and J are TRBV5-4 and TRBJ2-7; 9 nucleotides agree with TRBD2. Germline V gives CDR1 SGHNT, CDR2 YYREEE (reference sequence). The CDR3 sequence is 15 residues long. Trimming cost V 4 bases and J 4 bases; bases outside gene matches: 9. CDR3 region: CASSPFSGSLYEQYF. CDR3 DNA: TGTGCCAGCAGCCCATTTAGCGGGAGTTTATACGAGCAGTACTTC.

The genes are TRBV29-1 and TRBJ2-3; 7 bases match TRBD2. Germline CDR1 reads SQVTM; CDR2 reads ANQGSEA. The junction had 7 bases not matched to a gene; V was cut back by 7 bases and J by 3 bases. This CDR3 is 13 amino acids long. The CDR3 DNA reads TGCAGCGCCATAGGACTAGGGACAGATACGCAGTATTTT. Protein product: CSAIGLGTDTQYF.